Shown below are 3 T cell receptor beta chains from a single sample sequenced in a study of CD8+CD57+ T cells in acquired aplastic anemia (dated by TCRdb to the late 2010s). The run used an Illumina HiSeq 2000. Profiling of TCR beta VDJ combinations and CDR3 sequences used genomic DNA as the template. TCRdb itself trimmed the public reads at Q25 with fastp, ran MiXCR and retained productive beta chains. Rows with a matching CDR3 protein are joined into one entry that keeps the most common DNA and genes. Within this sample are about 200,000 distinct CDR3 sequences, with 34% of them counted one time only. About 1.1% of the sample is held by the ten biggest clonotypes. The sample comprised sorted CD4+, CD8+, or CD8+CD57+ T cells (not recorded which) from PBMCs. The source is a human donor in good health, serving as a control.

A remark on this clonotype: The missing conserved phenylalanine or tryptophan at the end of this CDR3 makes a read error likely. This chain connects TRBV19 to TRBJ2-2; 7 bases are shared with TRBD1. The CDR3 contains 15 residues. Germline CDR1 and CDR2: LNHDA and SQIVND (reference sequence). Trimming took 2 bases from V and 5 from J; bases not matched to a gene: 5. CDR3 nucleotides: TGTGCCAGTAGTATATACAGGGGAGAAACCGGGGAGCTGTTTCTT. Translation: CASSIYRGETGELFL.

The J gene is TRBJ1-3, the V gene TRBV4-1, with D unclear. Germline values: CDR1 MGHRA, CDR2 YSYEKL. Trimming cost V 2 bases and J 0 bases, with 5 bases left between them. The CDR3 consists of 14 residues. The CDR3, as DNA: TGCGCCAGCAGCCAACCCCTCTCTGGAAACACCATATATTTT. Translating it yields CASSQPLSGNTIYF.

This clonotype was counted ten times or more. The chain links TRBV3-1 to TRBJ1-2; D unresolved. V was pared by 5 bases and J by 6 bases, with 7 bases between. Germline V gene data show CDR1 as LGHDT and CDR2 as YNNKEL (reference sequence). This CDR3 is built from 11 residues. In DNA, the CDR3 is TGTGCCAGCAGCTACGTTGATGGCTACACCTTC. Translated, it gives CASSYVDGYTF.